Listed here are 13 T cell receptor beta chains from one sample, sequenced in a study of blood T cell repertoires in COVID-19. The protocol was immunoSEQ multiplex PCR, while the TCRdb copy is restricted to in-frame clones and leaves out a portion. The sample has under 300,000 clones; about 79% are singletons. The material sequenced was peripheral blood. The receptors shown here come from a man aged 40-50 years who had recovered from COVID-19.

The chain links TRBV15 to TRBJ1-2; weak D call: TRBD1 (5 bases). CDR1 LNHNV and CDR2 YYDKDF come from the germline V gene (reference sequence). The ends were cut back, 0 bases at V and 6 bases at J, with 14 bases in the middle. This CDR3 region has 15 residues. CDR3 nucleotides: TGTGCCACCAGCAGAGATCCAGGCTTAGGGGATGGCTACACCTTC. This translates into CATSRDPGLGDGYTF. Together with reference TRBV15 and TRBJ1-2, the CDR3 gives the full variable domain: DAMVIQNPRYQVTQFGKPVTLSCSQTLNHNVMYWYQQKSSQAPKLLFHYYDKDFNNEADTPDNFQSRRPNTSFCFLDIRSPGLGDTAMYLCATSRDPGLGDGYTFGSGTRLTVV.

V is TRBV10-2 and J is TRBJ2-7, with 15 bases identical to TRBD2. V was pared by 8 bases and J by 4 bases, with 6 bases of the junction left unmatched. CDR1 and CDR2 (germline): WSHSY, SAAADI. This CDR3 is 15 amino acids long. The CDR3 reads CASSSGLAGGYEQYF. The CDR3 DNA sequence: TGCGCCAGCTCTTCGGGACTAGCGGGGGGATACGAGCAGTACTTC.

The gene calls are TRBV7-2 and TRBJ1-2; D is undetermined. Germline CDR1 SGHTA, CDR2 FQGNSA. Between the trimmed V and J ends, which lost 5 bases and 2 bases, there was a span of 12 bases. The CDR3 runs to 14 residues. CDR3 sequence: CASSEAGGNYGYTF. For the CDR3, the DNA is TGTGCCAGCAGCGAGGCAGGAGGAAACTATGGCTACACCTTC. Full variable domain (remainder filled in from reference TRBV7-2 and TRBJ1-2): GAGVSQSPSNKVTEKGKDVELRCDPISGHTALYWYRQSLGQGLEFLIYFQGNSAPDKSGLPSDRFSAERTGGSVSTLTIQRTQQEDSAVYLCASSEAGGNYGYTFGSGTRLTVV.

The chain has TRBV19 and TRBJ2-4; D is possibly TRBD1 (6 bases). CDR3 size: 15 residues. CDR1 LNHDA and CDR2 SQIVND come from the germline V gene (reference sequence). The germline V and J ends were trimmed by 7 bases and 7 bases, with 20 bases remaining between them. CDR3 DNA sequence: TGTGCCAGTACCGAAGTGGGAGCGACAGGTAACATTCAGTACTTC. Translation gives CASTEVGATGNIQYF.

The chain joins TRBV4-2 to TRBJ2-1, with 10 positions matching TRBD2. With 5 bases clipped from V and 5 bases from J, the junction kept 9 bases outside the gene matches. CDR1 and CDR2 (germline): LGHNA, YNFKEQ. This CDR3 is 16 amino acids long. CDR3 loop: CASSIRIAGGNNEQFF. The DNA for the CDR3 is TGTGCCAGCAGCATCCGAATAGCGGGGGGAAACAATGAGCAGTTCTTC.

The chain combines TRBV11-3 with TRBJ2-1; tentative D call: TRBD2 (7 bases). Germline V gene sequence: CDR1 SGHNT, CDR2 YENEEA. Trimming stripped 5 bases from V and 9 bases from J, with 26 bases between. This CDR3 has 17 residues. The CDR3 spells CASSPKSGNGGLGEQFF. Written as DNA, the CDR3 is TGTGCCAGCAGCCCCAAAAGCGGGAACGGGGGCTTAGGTGAGCAGTTCTTC.

This chain uses TRBV3-1 (or the pseudogene TRBV3-2) with TRBJ1-1; D gene unclear. CDR3 length: 13 residues. Trimming cost V 4 bases and J 0 bases, with 6 bases left between them. Germline values: CDR1 LGHDT, CDR2 YNNKEL (reference sequence). CDR3 loop: CASSLRMNTEAFF. As DNA, the CDR3 is TGTGCCAGCAGCCTGAGAATGAACACTGAAGCTTTCTTT.

The chain uses TRBV14 and TRBJ1-2, with 8 nucleotides matching TRBD1. The J segment lost 1 base and the V segment lost 2 bases, leaving 15 bases of the junction unmatched. This CDR3 contains 19 residues. Germline V gene lookup returns CDR1 SGHDN and CDR2 FVKESK. The CDR3 nucleotides are TGTGCCAGCAGCCAAAACCTTCGGACAGGGCCTATGGTTAACTATGGCTACACCTTC. Residues: CASSQNLRTGPMVNYGYTF.

This chain uses TRBV21-1 with TRBJ2-2; the tabulated D call, TRBD2, remains unverified against the DNA. TRBV21-1 is annotated as a pseudogene. CDR3 length: 15 amino acids. This CDR3 is CASSKVLEGTGELFF. CDR3 DNA sequence: TGTGCCAGCAGCAAAGTTCTGGAGGGCACCGGGGAGCTGTTTTTT.

This clone was seen a few times. The chain has TRBV3-1 (or the pseudogene TRBV3-2) and TRBJ2-1; possible D gene TRBD2, 6 bases. V lost 3 bases, J lost 8 bases, and 20 bases lay in between. The CDR3 spans 16 residues. CDR1 and CDR2 from the germline V gene are LGHDT and YNNKEL (reference sequence). The CDR3 here is CASSHRVRGDRDEQFF. The CDR3 DNA is TGTGCCAGCAGCCACCGGGTCCGCGGGGATCGTGATGAGCAGTTCTTC.

The rearrangement uses TRBV9 and TRBJ2-1; D perhaps matches TRBD2 (6 bases). The CDR3 runs to 15 residues. V lost 2 bases to trimming and J lost 0 bases, with 9 bases between them. CDR1 and CDR2 from the germline V gene are SGDLS and YYNGEE. The CDR3: CASSVETSSYNEQFF. The CDR3 DNA follows: TGTGCCAGCAGCGTCGAGACTAGCTCCTACAATGAGCAGTTCTTC.

The rearrangement uses TRBV3-1 (or the pseudogene TRBV3-2) and TRBJ2-3; D is possibly TRBD2 (5 bases). The CDR3 is made up of 17 amino acids. Between the trimmed V and J ends, which lost 0 bases and 0 bases, there was a span of 13 bases. CDR1 LGHDT and CDR2 YNNKEL come from the germline V gene (reference sequence). The DNA for the CDR3 is TGTGCCAGCAGCCAAGATCTAGTCGGGGTAAGCACAGATACGCAGTATTTT. Its protein product is CASSQDLVGVSTDTQYF.

V and J are TRBV6-5 and TRBJ2-7; no definite D call. Germline CDR1 MNHEY, CDR2 SVGAGI. The V gene lost 5 bases and the J gene lost 6 bases, with 20 bases spanning the gap. The length of the CDR3 is 15 residues. The CDR3 bases are TGTGCCAGCAGTCGGGTCCCAACATTAGAAGTCGAGCAGTACTTC. It codes for CASSRVPTLEVEQYF.